This T cell receptor beta chain was sequenced for a study of CD8 T cells in Susac syndrome. Study-wide context: Among the Susac syndrome patients sequenced, over five had active disease and 8 or 9 were in remission.

An amount of RNA that ranged from roughly 0.45 to 1 ug was reverse transcribed with random hexamers. An immunoSEQ multiplex PCR generated amplified TCR beta CDR3 products spanning 54 Vbeta and 13 Jbeta. Each CDR3 protein is one row after TCRdb ran MiXCR on the immunoSEQ multiplex PCR reads. Of about 240,000 distinct CDR3 sequences in the sample, roughly 95% were seen once. The CDR3 sequence is 14 residues long. J was trimmed by 5 bases and V by 5 bases; bases with no gene match: 1. Germline V gene sequence: CDR1 SGHTA, CDR2 FQGTGA. This chain links TRBV7-3 with TRBJ2-1; 12 bases fit TRBD2. Sequenced material: CD4+ T cells from PBMCs. The receptor's source is a human donor with Susac syndrome. This chain's CDR3 is CASSRTSGDNEQFF. The CDR3 DNA reads TGTGCCAGCAGCCGGACTAGCGGGGACAATGAGCAGTTCTTC. The whole variable domain, filled in from reference TRBV7-3 and TRBJ2-1, reads GAGVSQTPSNKVTEKGKYVELRCDPISGHTALYWYRQSLGQGPEFLIYFQGTGAADDSGLPNDRFFAVRPEGSVSTLKIQRTERGDSAVYLCASSRTSGDNEQFFGPGTRLTVL.